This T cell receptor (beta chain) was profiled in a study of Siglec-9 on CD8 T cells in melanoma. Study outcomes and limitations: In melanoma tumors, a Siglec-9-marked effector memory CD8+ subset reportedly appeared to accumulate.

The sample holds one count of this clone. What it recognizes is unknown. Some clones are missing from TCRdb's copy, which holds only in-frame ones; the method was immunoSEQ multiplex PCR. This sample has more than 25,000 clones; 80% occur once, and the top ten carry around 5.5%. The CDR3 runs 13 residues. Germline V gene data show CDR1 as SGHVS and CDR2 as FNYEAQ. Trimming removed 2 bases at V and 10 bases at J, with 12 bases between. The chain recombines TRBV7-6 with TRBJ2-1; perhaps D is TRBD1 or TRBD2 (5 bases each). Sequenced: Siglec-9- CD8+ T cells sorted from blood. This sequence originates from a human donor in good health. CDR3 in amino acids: CASSLRGPREQFF. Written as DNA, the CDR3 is TGTGCCAGCAGCTTACGGGGACCGCGGGAGCAGTTCTTC.